This T cell receptor (beta chain) comes out of a study of glioma-infiltrating T cells. The study's findings and limits: Tissue and blood shared very few CDR3 sequences. Non-neoplastic patients had below-expected tissue-blood divergence, while all gliomas exceeded expectation.

This clonotype has more than one count but fewer than ten. Its antigen is unidentified. The CDR3 covers 14 residues. Trimming took 4 bases from V and 7 from J, leaving 14 bases between them. Germline V lookup: CDR1 LGHDT, CDR2 YNNKEL (reference sequence). Using RNA template, CDR3s of TCR alpha and beta were amplified with iRepertoire arm-PCR. TCRdb re-called the multiplex PCR reads with MiXCR, one entry per CDR3 protein. The sample has approximately 20,000 distinct CDR3 sequences, under 30% seen once. The sample taken for sequencing was glioma tissue, nonneoplastic brain tissue, or PBMCs (not recorded which). The genes are TRBV3-1 and TRBJ1-5; D might be TRBD1 (5 bases). The TCR sequence derives from a human donor with low-grade glioma or glioblastoma, undergoing nonglioma brain surgery, or in good health (not recorded which). The CDR3 loop is CASSREGVEQPQHF. The CDR3 coding sequence is TGTGCCAGCAGCCGGGAAGGGGTAGAGCAGCCCCAGCATTTT. The variable domain in full, completed from reference TRBV3-1 and TRBJ1-5, reads DTAVSQTPKYLVTQMGNDKSIKCEQNLGHDTMYWYKQDSKKFLKIMFSYNNKELIINETVPNRFSPKSPDKAHLNLHINSLELGDSAVYFCASSREGVEQPQHFGDGTRLSIL.